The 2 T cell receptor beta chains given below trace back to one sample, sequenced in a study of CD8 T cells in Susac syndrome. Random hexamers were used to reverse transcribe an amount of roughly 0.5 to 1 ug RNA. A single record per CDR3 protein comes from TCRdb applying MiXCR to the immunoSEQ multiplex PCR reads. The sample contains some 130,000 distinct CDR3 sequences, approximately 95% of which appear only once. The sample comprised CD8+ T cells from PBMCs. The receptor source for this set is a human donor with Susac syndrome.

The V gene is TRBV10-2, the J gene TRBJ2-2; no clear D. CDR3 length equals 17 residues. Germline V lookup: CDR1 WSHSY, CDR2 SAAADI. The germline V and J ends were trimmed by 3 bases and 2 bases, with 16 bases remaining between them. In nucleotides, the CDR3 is TGCGCCAGCAGTGACCCCCTCCGCCGGGCCAACACCGGGGAGCTGTTTTTT. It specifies CASSDPLRRANTGELFF.

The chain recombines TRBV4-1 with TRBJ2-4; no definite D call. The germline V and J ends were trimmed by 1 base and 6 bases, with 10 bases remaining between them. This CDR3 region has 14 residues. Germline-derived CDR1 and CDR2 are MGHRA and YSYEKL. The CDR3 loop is CASSQGEQLNIQYF. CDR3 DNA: TGCGCCAGCAGCCAAGGGGAACAGCTAAACATTCAGTACTTC.